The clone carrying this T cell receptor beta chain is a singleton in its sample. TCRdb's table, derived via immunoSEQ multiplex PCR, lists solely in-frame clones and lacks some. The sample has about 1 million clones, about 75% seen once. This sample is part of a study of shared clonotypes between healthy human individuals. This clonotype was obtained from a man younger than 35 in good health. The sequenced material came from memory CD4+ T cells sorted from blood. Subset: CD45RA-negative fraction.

The CDR3 nucleotides read TGTGCCAGCAGCTGGAGGGGGCGGGTGAGCACTGAAGCTTTCTTT. Amino acid sequence: CASSWRGRVSTEAFF. The V and J genes are TRBV5-6 and TRBJ1-1, with 7 bases matching TRBD1. V lost 3 bases, J lost 4 bases, and 9 bases stayed unmatched. The CDR3 is made up of 15 amino acids. In germline, CDR1 is SGHDT, CDR2 YYEEEE.